The T cell receptor (beta chain) described here comes from a study of shared clonotypes between healthy human individuals. The naive CD8 fraction comprised CD45RO-negative cells positively selected for CCR7 and excluded terminally differentiated effector memory CD45RA+ cells. The table came from immunoSEQ multiplex PCR; TCRdb's copy has only in-frame clones and leaves some out. The repertoire holds about 650,000 clones, with less than 97% as singletons. Trimming took 6 bases from V and 3 from J, leaving 32 bases between them. The CDR3 consists of 21 residues. CDR1 is MNHEY and CDR2 is SMNVEV in the germline V gene (reference sequence).

The J gene is TRBJ2-2, the V gene TRBV27; D is undetermined. The sample consisted of naive CD8+ T cells sorted from blood. This sequence originates from a woman aged 25 to 39 in good health. In DNA, the CDR3 is TGTGCCAGCAGCACAGATTCGGAGAGGACGGATATAGGTGCCGACACCGGGGAGCTGTTTTTT. Amino acids: CASSTDSERTDIGADTGELFF.